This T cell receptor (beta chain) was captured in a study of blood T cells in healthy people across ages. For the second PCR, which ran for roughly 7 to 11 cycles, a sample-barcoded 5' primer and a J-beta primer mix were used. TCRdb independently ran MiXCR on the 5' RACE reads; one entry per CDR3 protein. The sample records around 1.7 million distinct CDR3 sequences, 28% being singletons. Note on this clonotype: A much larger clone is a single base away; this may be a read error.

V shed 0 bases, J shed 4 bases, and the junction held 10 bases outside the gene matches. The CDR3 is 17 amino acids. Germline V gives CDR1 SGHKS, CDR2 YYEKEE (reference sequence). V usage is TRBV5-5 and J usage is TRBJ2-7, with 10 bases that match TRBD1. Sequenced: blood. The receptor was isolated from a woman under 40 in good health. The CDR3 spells CASSLVQGTGACYEQYF. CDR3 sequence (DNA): TGTGCCAGCAGCTTGGTCCAGGGGACAGGGGCCTGTTACGAGCAGTACTTC.